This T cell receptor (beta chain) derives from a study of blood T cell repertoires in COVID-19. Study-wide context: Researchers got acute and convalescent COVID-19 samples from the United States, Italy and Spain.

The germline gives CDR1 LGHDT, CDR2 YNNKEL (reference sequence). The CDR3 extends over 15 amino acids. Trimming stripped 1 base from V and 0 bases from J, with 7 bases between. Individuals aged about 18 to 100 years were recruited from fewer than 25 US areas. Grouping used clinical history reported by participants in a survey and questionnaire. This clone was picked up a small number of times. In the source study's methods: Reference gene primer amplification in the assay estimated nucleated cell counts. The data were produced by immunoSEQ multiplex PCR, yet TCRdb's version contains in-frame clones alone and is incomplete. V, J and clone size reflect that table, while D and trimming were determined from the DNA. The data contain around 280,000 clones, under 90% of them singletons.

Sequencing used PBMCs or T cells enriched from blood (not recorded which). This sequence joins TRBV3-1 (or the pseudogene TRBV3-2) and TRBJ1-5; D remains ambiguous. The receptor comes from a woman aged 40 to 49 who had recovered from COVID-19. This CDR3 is CASSQGQVSNQPQHF. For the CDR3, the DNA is TGTGCCAGCAGCCAAGGGCAGGTTAGCAATCAGCCCCAGCATTTT.